Relative to its sample, the clone carrying this TCR beta chain is medium-sized. Its specificity is not known. The sample is drawn from a study of HIV-infected patients and healthy controls. Trimming removed 0 bases from V and 9 bases from J, with 12 bases in between. This CDR3 region has 14 residues. Per the germline V gene, CDR1 is LGHNA and CDR2 is YNFKEQ. Study results and caveats: HIV+ repertoires were severely depleted of MAIT alpha-chain CDR3s, unlike healthy controls.

Alpha and beta constant-region primers primed reverse transcription of around 500 ng RNA. Using multiplexing indices, alpha and beta chain libraries were generated apart by chain-specific third strand synthesis. TCRdb redid the calling of the 5' RACE reads with MiXCR, one entry per CDR3 protein. The sample lists 15,000 to 20,000 distinct CDR3 sequences; around 8.2% were seen once. All unsorted peripheral T cells were captured because whole blood was used without fractionation. V and J are TRBV4-2 and TRBJ2-1; D is possibly TRBD2 (5 bases). Sequences were obtained from blood. This sequence originates from an adult in good health. This CDR3 is CASSQDRLAIEQFF. The CDR3, as DNA: TGTGCCAGCAGCCAAGATAGGCTAGCCATTGAGCAGTTCTTC.